What follows describes a single T cell receptor (beta chain). What antigen it recognizes has not been identified. No base-level quality is on record; no much larger clone is a single base apart. This sample is drawn from a study of identical twins (TCRdb year 2016). Background for the entire study: To test whether fetal clonotypes persist, the study used deep sequencing on TCR alpha and beta repertoires from monozygotic twins, unrelated adults of various ages, and cord blood. To rule out contamination, replicate twin experiments were performed at different times with different library preparation protocols.

The CDR3 runs 17 residues from the cysteine to the phenylalanine. Here the CDR3 DNA is all that survives: 51 bases in frame from base 1. CDR1 MNHNS and CDR2 SASEGT were looked up in the germline V gene. Germline trimming amounts to 5 bases on V and 4 bases on J, with 16 as the count of junction bases outside the gene matches. The method behind the library was 5' RACE. Sequencing took place on an Illumina HiSeq 2000. Template switching introduced a universal primer binding site; the final cDNA contained a unique molecular identifier, enabling accurate counting of TCR cDNA molecules. Specific primers in the conserved constant-segment region were used to synthesize first-strand cDNA for the TCR alpha and beta chains. To control for contamination, every cDNA library was double barcoded, receiving both a SMART-Mk sample barcode and Illumina barcodes. Two successive PCR steps introduced TruSeq adapter sequences along with Illumina sample barcodes. TCR alpha and beta cDNA libraries were sequenced on the Illumina HiSeq platform with custom primers. For the original study's pipeline: MiGEC was used to process raw reads and extract unique molecular identifiers, and MiXCR was used to find CDR3 positions. Recombination models were inferred per individual with the repgenHMM and IGoR tools using an EM algorithm. Shared clonotype analysis was performed with the tcR package in R, normalizing sharing by the product of cloneset sizes. Out-of-frame nonproductive sequences were analyzed to study raw recombination free of thymic and clonal selection effects. Through fastp at Q25 and MiXCR, TCRdb rebuilt clones from the public reads, retaining in-frame beta chains. Identical CDR3 proteins give one entry, which carries the most common genes and DNA. TCRdb, not the authors, supplied the V and J calls. The sample table contains approximately 210,000 distinct CDR3 sequences; only one count was recorded for approximately 9% of them. The top ten clones comprise about 5% of the sample.

Summary of the overall study and its limitations: Excess twin sharing in beta out-of-frame sequences was weaker because fewer shared sequences lowered the signal-to-noise ratio. Because the same donors could not be followed over many years, the conclusions relied on cross-sectional statistical analysis. Out-of-frame TCR alpha sequences shared between twins showed an excess of low generation-probability sequences compared with coincidental sharing between unrelated individuals. Invariant T cells such as MAIT and iNKT could partly confound zero-insertion analyses, though diverse VJ usage argued against this for most clonotypes. Fewer insertions were carried by abundant cord blood beta clonotypes, a similar but weaker trend appeared in young adult naive repertoires, and no such trend appeared in memory repertoires. Recombination models systematically underestimated out-of-frame TCR alpha sharing in monozygotic twins but agreed with sharing between unrelated individuals.

Every donor was a healthy Caucasian. Miltenyi CD45RO+ enrichment and human naive T-cell isolation kits were used to isolate memory (CD45RO+) and naive T cells from PBMC. Source material: memory (CD45RO+) T cells sorted from blood. Read against the paper, the sample's cell subset or site label means: CD45RO+ enriched T cells. The V gene is TRBV6-1 and the J gene is TRBJ2-7, with 8 middle bases fitting TRBD2. The sequence was obtained from a woman aged 18-30 years in good health. The CDR3 in this case is CASSTLAERGLPYEQYF. The nucleotide sequence reads as follows: TGTGCCAGCAGTACGCTGGCCGAGCGGGGGTTACCTTACGAGCAGTACTTC.